Shown below are 27 T cell receptor beta chains from a single sample sequenced in a study of radiation and T cells in renal cell carcinoma. Produced via immunoSEQ multiplex PCR; TCRdb's table is partial and in-frame only. The table lists 100,000 to 150,000 clones, approximately 78% of them singletons, with less than 3.5% in the top ten. Time point meaning: baseline pretreatment blood. Treatment defined: 15 Gy SBRT to primary tumor, nephrectomy 4 weeks later. The specimen comprised blood, sampled from a patient whose treatment included radiotherapy and nephrectomy. These receptors came from a woman in her fifties or sixties with renal cell carcinoma.

The chain combines TRBV20-1 with TRBJ1-2; D unresolved. V dropped 5 bases and J dropped 6 bases, with 4 bases sitting between them. This CDR3 has 9 amino acids. CDR1 DFQATT and CDR2 SNEGSKA come from the germline V gene (reference sequence). Here the CDR3 DNA reads TGCAGTGCTCCCAATGGCTACACCTTC. Amino acids: CSAPNGYTF.

V usage is TRBV7-2 and J usage is TRBJ1-2; D is possibly TRBD1 (6 bases). Germline CDR1 is SGHTA and CDR2 is FQGNSA. V gave up 6 bases and J gave up 4 bases, with 6 bases separating them. CDR3 size: 11 residues. DNA of the CDR3: TGTGCCAGCAGGGACAGCTATGGCTACACCTTC. Translation: CASRDSYGYTF.

This clone has a single count. This rearrangement joins TRBV30 to TRBJ2-1; no reliable D call. The length of the CDR3 is 12 residues. The germline V gene encodes CDR1 GTSNPN and CDR2 SVGIG (reference sequence). Trimming took 5 bases from V and 7 from J, leaving 12 bases between them. This chain's CDR3 is CAWGWARNEQFF. CDR3 DNA sequence: TGTGCCTGGGGTTGGGCCAGGAATGAGCAGTTCTTC. The whole variable domain, filled in from reference TRBV30 and TRBJ2-1, reads SQTIHQWPATLVQPVGSPLSLECTVEGTSNPNLYWYRQAAGRGLQLLFYSVGIGQISSEVPQNLSASRPQDRQFILSSKKLLLSDSGFYLCAWGWARNEQFFGPGTRLTVL.

The rearrangement uses TRBV19 and TRBJ2-1; possible D gene TRBD2, 6 bases. The CDR3 has 16 residues. Trimming took off 4 bases at V and 1 base at J, with 14 bases between the two ends. Germline V gene lookup returns CDR1 LNHDA and CDR2 SQIVND (reference sequence). CDR3 nucleotide sequence: TGTGCCAGTAGTACCCCCCGGGAGAGGTCCTACAATGAGCAGTTCTTC. Encoded protein: CASSTPRERSYNEQFF.

The chain recombines TRBV7-9 with TRBJ1-3; 9 nucleotides line up with TRBD1. Looked up from germline, CDR1 is SEHNR and CDR2 is FQNEAQ (reference sequence). J lost 11 bases, V lost 4 bases, and 12 bases had no gene match. This CDR3 contains 15 residues. The CDR3 sequence: CASSSGQGRLPPIYF. The DNA of the CDR3 is TGTGCCAGCAGCTCTGGACAGGGGCGTCTCCCGCCCATATATTTT.

The chain is built from TRBV5-8 and TRBJ1-3, with D possibly being TRBD1 (5 bases). There are 16 residues in the CDR3. V lost 4 bases to trimming and J lost 2 bases, with 16 bases between them. Germline V gene sequence: CDR1 SGHTS, CDR2 YDEGEE. CDR3 sequence: CASSMIGGSAGNTIYF. DNA for the CDR3: TGTGCCAGCAGCATGATCGGGGGTTCGGCTGGAAACACCATATATTTT.

The chain couples TRBV9 to TRBJ1-1; D call uncertain. The CDR3 covers 13 residues. CDR1 SGDLS and CDR2 YYNGEE come from the germline V gene. The V and J ends lost 3 bases and 1 base respectively, with 7 bases between them. DNA of the CDR3: TGTGCCAGCAGCGGGTCAACGAACACTGAAGCTTTCTTT. Amino acids: CASSGSTNTEAFF.

The gene calls are TRBV19 and TRBJ1-6, with D possibly matching TRBD1 (5 bases). Trimming cost V 7 bases and J 6 bases, with 13 bases left between them. Germline V gene sequence: CDR1 LNHDA, CDR2 SQIVND (reference sequence). There are 14 residues in the CDR3. CDR3 DNA sequence: TGTGCCAGTACCCTCGGGGCTCCTAATTCACCCCTCCACTTT. Residues: CASTLGAPNSPLHF. The full variable domain, completed using reference TRBV19 and TRBJ1-6, is DGGITQSPKYLFRKEGQNVTLSCEQNLNHDAMYWYRQDPGQGLRLIYYSQIVNDFQKGDIAEGYSVSREKKESFPLTVTSAQKNPTAFYLCASTLGAPNSPLHFGNGTRLTVT.

This clone was counted only a few times. The rearrangement uses TRBV5-4 and TRBJ1-3, with D maybe TRBD1 (5 bases). CDR3 length equals 15 residues. Germline values: CDR1 SGHNT, CDR2 YYREEE (reference sequence). Trimming removed 4 bases from V and 0 bases from J, with 11 bases in between. This CDR3 is CASSPGISSGNTIYF. The CDR3 bases are TGTGCCAGCAGCCCAGGGATCAGCTCTGGAAACACCATATATTTT.

CDR3 sequence (DNA): TGTGCCACCAGCAGAGATGGTCAGCCCAATCAGCCCCAGCATTTT. As protein: CATSRDGQPNQPQHF. The rearrangement links TRBV15 to TRBJ1-5; no firm D call. CDR1 and CDR2 from the germline V gene are LNHNV and YYDKDF (reference sequence). Between the trimmed V and J ends, which lost 0 bases and 3 bases, there was a span of 9 bases. The CDR3 covers 15 residues.

The gene calls are TRBV2 and TRBJ1-5, with D maybe TRBD1 (5 bases). The CDR3 is made up of 13 amino acids. V lost 7 bases and J lost 4, with 11 bases in between. CDR1 and CDR2 from the germline V gene are SNHLY and FYNNEI. CDR3 DNA: TGTGCCAGCACTGAGCAGGGAAATCAGCCCCAGCATTTT. Amino acids: CASTEQGNQPQHF.

Here the CDR3 DNA reads TGTGCCAGCAGCACCACAGGAGATACGCAGTATTTT. It codes for CASSTTGDTQYF. The chain has TRBV14 and TRBJ2-3; perhaps TRBD1 as D (5 bases). V lost 5 bases, J lost 5 bases, and 8 bases lay in between. Germline values: CDR1 SGHDN, CDR2 FVKESK. The CDR3 runs 12 residues.

V gene TRBV15 combines with J gene TRBJ1-2; 10 positions agree with TRBD1. CDR3 size: 13 residues. In germline, CDR1 is LNHNV, CDR2 YYDKDF (reference sequence). The V segment lost 3 bases and the J segment 8 bases; nucleotides outside the gene matches: 3. The CDR3 sequence is CATSSGQGEGYTF. The CDR3 DNA follows: TGTGCCACCAGCAGCGGACAGGGGGAAGGCTACACCTTC.

This clone was detected only a few times. CDR3 nucleotides: TGCGCCAGCAGCTTGGGAGGGGTTGGCGAAAAACTGTTTTTT. Encoded protein: CASSLGGVGEKLFF. The genes are TRBV5-1 and TRBJ1-4, with D maybe TRBD1 (5 bases). The CDR3 has 14 residues. Germline assignment: CDR1 SGHRS and CDR2 YFSETQ. V gave up 0 bases and J gave up 8 bases, with 11 bases separating them.

The rearrangement joins TRBV30 to TRBJ2-2; D is unclear. Trimming removed 3 bases from V and 8 bases from J, with 7 bases in between. The CDR3 spans 11 residues. Germline CDR1 is GTSNPN and CDR2 is SVGIG (reference sequence). The CDR3 protein is CAWRLSGELFF. CDR3 DNA: TGTGCCTGGAGACTCTCGGGGGAGCTGTTTTTT. Supplemented by reference TRBV30 and TRBJ2-2, the full variable domain reads SQTIHQWPATLVQPVGSPLSLECTVEGTSNPNLYWYRQAAGRGLQLLFYSVGIGQISSEVPQNLSASRPQDRQFILSSKKLLLSDSGFYLCAWRLSGELFFGEGSRLTVL.

The chain links TRBV4-1 to TRBJ1-5; D ambiguous. Between the trimmed V and J ends, which lost 1 base and 5 bases, there was a span of 12 bases. Germline V gene data show CDR1 as MGHRA and CDR2 as YSYEKL. The length of the CDR3 is 15 residues. The CDR3 sequence: CASSQVVRVDQPQHF. The CDR3 DNA reads as TGCGCCAGCAGCCAAGTTGTAAGGGTAGATCAGCCCCAGCATTTT.

The rearrangement joins TRBV19 to TRBJ1-2; 7 bases fit TRBD1. Germline V lookup: CDR1 LNHDA, CDR2 SQIVND (reference sequence). V trimming: 8 bases; J trimming: 4 bases; junction bases outside the gene matches: 10. This CDR3 is 14 amino acids long. CDR3 nucleotide sequence: TGTGCCAGTGGCGACGGGACAGCCTTCTATGGCTACACCTTC. Translating gives CASGDGTAFYGYTF.

This chain connects TRBV5-6 to TRBJ1-6; 7 bases match TRBD1. Germline lookup yields CDR1 SGHDT and CDR2 YYEEEE. The length of the CDR3 is 15 residues. J lost 5 bases, V lost 4 bases, and 6 bases had no gene match. The CDR3, as DNA: TGTGCCAGCAGCGCGACAGGGATAGATAATTCACCCCTCCACTTT. Its protein product is CASSATGIDNSPLHF.

This clone was seen a single time. CDR3 protein: CSVEDSPRVESYNEQFF. DNA of the CDR3: TGCAGCGTTGAAGACAGTCCCAGGGTAGAGTCCTACAATGAGCAGTTCTTC. This chain joins TRBV29-1 and TRBJ2-1; D possibly corresponds to TRBD1 (5 bases). The germline V gene encodes CDR1 SQVTM and CDR2 ANQGSEA. V was trimmed by 0 bases and J by 1 base, leaving 16 bases between them. The CDR3 is 17 amino acids.

This sequence joins TRBV30 and TRBJ2-5; either TRBD1 or TRBD2 may fit D (5 bases each). Judging by the DNA end, TRBJ2-7 fits better; the J call may be wrong. Germline CDR1 GTSNPN, CDR2 SVGIG (reference sequence). This CDR3 has 15 residues. CDR3 bases: TGTGCCTGGAGTGATATGGGACGGAGCTCCTACGAGCAGTACTTC. This gives the protein CAWSDMGRSSYEQYF.

The gene calls are TRBV6-1 and TRBJ2-5, with D perhaps TRBD2 (6 bases). CDR1 and CDR2 from the germline V gene are MNHNS and SASEGT. The CDR3 is 14 amino acids. The germline V and J ends were trimmed by 7 bases and 5 bases, with 17 bases remaining between them. In DNA form, the CDR3 reads TGTGCCAGCAACAACCACGCGGGGCCGGAGACCCAGTACTTC. Translation: CASNNHAGPETQYF.

This rearrangement joins TRBV7-3 to TRBJ2-1; 10 bases align to TRBD1. V lost 5 bases, J lost 6 bases, and 7 bases stayed unmatched. CDR1 SGHTA and CDR2 FQGTGA come from the germline V gene. CDR3 length: 15 amino acids. This CDR3 is CASSHSGTGVNEQFF. CDR3 DNA: TGTGCCAGCAGCCACTCCGGGACAGGGGTCAATGAGCAGTTCTTC.

A remark on this clone: This may be a read error, as it is one base from a much larger clone. The rearrangement uses TRBV5-4 and TRBJ2-7; D may be TRBD1 or TRBD2 (5 bases each). Germline V gene sequence: CDR1 SGHNT, CDR2 YYREEE (reference sequence). This CDR3 is 15 amino acids long. V shed 3 bases and J shed 2 bases, with 15 bases lying between them. The CDR3 is CASSYGRGLAYEQYF. The CDR3 coding sequence is TGTGCCAGCAGCTATGGACGGGGCCTCGCCTACGAGCAGTACTTC.

This sequence joins TRBV9 and TRBJ2-3, with 11 bases lining up with TRBD1. V trimming: 4 bases; J trimming: 4 bases; junction bases outside the gene matches: 5. CDR3 length: 15 residues. Per germline, CDR1 SGDLS and CDR2 YYNGEE. The CDR3 DNA reads TGTGCCAGCAGCAAGGACAGGGGGCGCTCAGATACGCAGTATTTT. Its translation: CASSKDRGRSDTQYF.

This clone was counted a few times. CDR3 nucleotide sequence: TGCGCCAGCAGCGTTGTGGACCCTTACAATGAGCAGTTCTTC. This encodes CASSVVDPYNEQFF. V gene TRBV5-1 combines with J gene TRBJ2-1; no definite D call. There are 14 residues in the CDR3. The ends were cut back, 4 bases at V and 4 bases at J, with 12 bases in the middle. The V gene's germline CDR1 is SGHRS and CDR2 YFSETQ. Using reference TRBV5-1 and TRBJ2-1 for the parts outside the CDR3, the full variable domain is KAGVTQTPRYLIKTRGQQVTLSCSPISGHRSVSWYQQTPGQGLQFLFEYFSETQRNKGNFPGRFSGRQFSNSRSEMNVSTLELGDSALYLCASSVVDPYNEQFFGPGTRLTVL.

The CDR3 coding sequence is TGTGCCAGCAGCTTACTCTTCCCGGACTCTCCGGACACTGAAGCTTTCTTT. Amino acid sequence: CASSLLFPDSPDTEAFF. This rearrangement joins TRBV7-6 to TRBJ1-1; D remains unclear. V gave up 2 bases and J gave up 3 bases, with 19 bases separating them. Germline-derived CDR1 and CDR2 are SGHVS and FNYEAQ. The CDR3 covers 17 residues.

The chain is built from TRBV18 and TRBJ1-4, with D tentatively TRBD1 (5 bases). CDR3 size: 15 residues. Germline V gene data show CDR1 as KGHSH and CDR2 as LQKENI. The V end lost 4 bases, the J end lost 4 bases, and 13 bases lay between the germline ends. The CDR3 DNA reads TGTGCCAGCTCACTTCCGGGACCGATTAATGAAAAACTGTTTTTT. Translated: CASSLPGPINEKLFF.